The 21 T cell receptor beta chains listed next were all sequenced from one sample in a study of shared clonotypes between healthy human individuals. Clones were sequenced by immunoSEQ multiplex PCR, and TCRdb holds only the in-frame ones, with some missing. The profile covers 1.5 million to 1.9 million clones, with approximately 98% appearing a single time and roughly 0.4% taken by the ten largest. Sequencing input: naive CD4+ T cells sorted from blood. The subset: CD45RA+ positively selected. The receptors stem from a man aged 25-45 years in good health.

CDR3 protein: CASSGRLQGREAFF. For the CDR3, the DNA is TGTGCCAGCAGTGGCAGGTTACAGGGGAGGGAAGCTTTCTTT. The J gene is TRBJ1-1, the V gene TRBV25-1; 7 nucleotides match TRBD1. V lost 4 bases, J lost 8 bases, and 10 bases stayed unmatched. This CDR3 has 14 amino acids. From germline, CDR1 is MGHDK and CDR2 SYGVNS.

The rearrangement joins TRBV5-4 to TRBJ2-3; unclear D gene. CDR3 length: 13 amino acids. The V end was cut by 0 bases, the J end by 4 bases, with 6 bases between. CDR1 is SGHNT, CDR2 YYREEE, per germline (reference sequence). The CDR3 spells CASSLAGSDTQYF. The CDR3 DNA reads as TGTGCCAGCAGCTTGGCCGGGTCAGATACGCAGTATTTT.

This chain uses TRBV6-5 with TRBJ2-7, with D hard to call. The V gene lost 4 bases and the J gene lost 5 bases, with 12 bases spanning the gap. Germline assignment: CDR1 MNHEY and CDR2 SVGAGI. This CDR3 comprises 13 residues. This CDR3 reads CASSFMEINEQYF. The CDR3 nucleotides read TGTGCCAGCAGTTTTATGGAAATCAACGAGCAGTACTTC.

The chain has TRBV4-1 and TRBJ2-1, with 7 bases lining up with TRBD1. V lost 1 base and J lost 0; bases outside the gene matches: 6. Germline V gene lookup returns CDR1 MGHRA and CDR2 YSYEKL. This CDR3 is built from 17 residues. CDR3 in amino acids: CASSQGRQGSSYNEQFF. In DNA, the CDR3 is TGCGCCAGCAGCCAAGGGCGACAGGGTAGCTCCTACAATGAGCAGTTCTTC.

CDR3 in amino acids: CSGTGNYNEQFF. CDR3 bases: TGCAGCGGTACAGGGAATTACAATGAGCAGTTCTTC. The genes are TRBV29-1 and TRBJ2-1; possibly TRBD1 for D (6 bases). The germline V and J ends were trimmed by 7 bases and 4 bases, with 11 bases remaining between them. The CDR3 runs 12 residues. The germline V gene encodes CDR1 SQVTM and CDR2 ANQGSEA.

The J gene is TRBJ2-5, the V gene TRBV15, with D perhaps TRBD1 (6 bases). The CDR3 loop spans 15 amino acids. Germline-derived CDR1 and CDR2 are LNHNV and YYDKDF (reference sequence). V was trimmed by 5 bases and J by 9 bases, leaving 22 bases between them. The CDR3 sequence is CATSSRTDLQSPQYF. CDR3 DNA sequence: TGTGCCACCAGCTCTCGGACAGACCTTCAATCGCCCCAGTACTTC. The full variable domain, its missing parts supplied by reference TRBV15 and TRBJ2-5, is DAMVIQNPRYQVTQFGKPVTLSCSQTLNHNVMYWYQQKSSQAPKLLFHYYDKDFNNEADTPDNFQSRRPNTSFCFLDIRSPGLGDTAMYLCATSSRTDLQSPQYFGPGTRLLVL.

The V gene is TRBV5-1, the J gene TRBJ2-3, with TRBD2 identical over 15 bases. J was trimmed by 3 bases and V by 3 bases; bases with no gene match: 11. CDR1 and CDR2 (germline): SGHRS, YFSETQ. The CDR3 spans 19 residues. The CDR3 loop is CASSSGLAGGGSYTDTQYF. In nucleotides, the CDR3 is TGCGCCAGCAGCTCGGGACTAGCGGGAGGCGGGTCTTATACAGATACGCAGTATTTT.

The chain couples TRBV29-1 to TRBJ2-7; D possibly corresponds to TRBD1 (6 bases). Per the germline V gene, CDR1 is SQVTM and CDR2 is ANQGSEA. The CDR3 length is 13 residues. Trimming stripped 8 bases from V and 3 bases from J, with 17 bases between. The CDR3 nucleotides read TGCAGCTCCTCTTCTGGGGGCGGCTACGAGCAGTACTTC. As protein: CSSSSGGGYEQYF.

The chain recombines TRBV10-3 with TRBJ1-2; tentative D call: TRBD1 (6 bases). V was cut by 6 bases and J by 5 bases, with 19 bases left in between. The CDR3 covers 15 residues. The germline V gene has CDR1 ENHRY and CDR2 SYGVKD. The CDR3 sequence is CAISSLGGADYGYTF. The CDR3 coding sequence is TGTGCCATCAGCTCTCTCGGGGGGGCCGATTATGGCTACACCTTC.

The chain uses TRBV6-1 and TRBJ1-3; D perhaps matches TRBD1 (6 bases). With 5 bases removed from V and 0 bases from J, the gap between germline ends came to 11 bases. Germline lookup yields CDR1 MNHNS and CDR2 SASEGT. There are 15 residues in the CDR3. The CDR3: CASSTGPHSGNTIYF. The CDR3 DNA is TGTGCCAGCAGTACAGGGCCTCACTCTGGAAACACCATATATTTT.

The gene calls are TRBV7-2 and TRBJ2-7; 11 bases map to TRBD1. The CDR3 loop spans 17 amino acids. The V gene end was trimmed by 5 bases and the J gene end by 1 base; junction bases not matched to a gene: 10. The germline V gene has CDR1 SGHTA and CDR2 FQGNSA. The CDR3 loop is CASSPPGTGGKSYEQYF. As DNA, the CDR3 is TGTGCCAGCAGCCCCCCGGGGACAGGGGGGAAGTCCTACGAGCAGTACTTC. The full variable domain, its missing parts supplied by reference TRBV7-2 and TRBJ2-7, is GAGVSQSPSNKVTEKGKDVELRCDPISGHTALYWYRQSLGQGLEFLIYFQGNSAPDKSGLPSDRFSAERTGGSVSTLTIQRTQQEDSAVYLCASSPPGTGGKSYEQYFGPGTRLTVT.

This sequence joins TRBV9 and TRBJ2-7; 7 bases match TRBD2. The CDR3 has 16 amino acids. V lost 4 bases, J lost 3 bases, and 13 bases stayed unmatched. From germline, CDR1 is SGDLS and CDR2 YYNGEE. CDR3 residues: CASSPRVGTTNYEQYF. CDR3 coding DNA: TGTGCCAGCAGCCCACGAGTGGGGACTACAAACTACGAGCAGTACTTC.

This clone was seen a single time. This chain joins TRBV27 and TRBJ1-5; D is unclear. V lost 1 base and J 6 bases, leaving 4 bases between the germline ends. The CDR3 is made up of 12 amino acids. The germline V gene encodes CDR1 MNHEY and CDR2 SMNVEV (reference sequence). CDR3 coding DNA: TGTGCCAGCAGTTTATGGGGTCAGCCCCAGCATTTT. This gives the protein CASSLWGQPQHF.

This chain connects TRBV19 to TRBJ1-5; possibly TRBD1 for D (6 bases). CDR3 length equals 13 residues. Germline assignment: CDR1 LNHDA and CDR2 SQIVND (reference sequence). Trimming stripped 1 base from V and 9 bases from J, with 10 bases between. The CDR3 protein is CASSIAGARPQHF. DNA of the CDR3: TGTGCCAGTAGTATAGCGGGGGCCAGGCCCCAGCATTTT.

V and J are TRBV7-9 and TRBJ1-2, with D hard to call. V was trimmed by 1 base and J by 2 bases, leaving 5 bases between them. CDR3 length: 13 amino acids. Germline CDR1 is SEHNR and CDR2 is FQNEAQ (reference sequence). CDR3 sequence: CASSLDTNYGYTF. The CDR3, as DNA: TGTGCCAGCAGCTTAGACACCAACTATGGCTACACCTTC.

On this clone itself: Other DNA sequences in this sample translate to the same CDR3. This chain connects TRBV28 to TRBJ1-5; D remains unclear. Trimming removed 7 bases from V and 5 bases from J, with 12 bases in between. The germline CDR1 and CDR2 sequences are MDHEN and SYDVKM. This CDR3 has 13 residues. CDR3 loop: CASKQGLDQPQHF. The CDR3 DNA is TGTGCCAGCAAACAAGGGTTGGATCAGCCCCAGCATTTT.

The J gene is TRBJ1-2, the V gene TRBV2; D not certain. Germline V gives CDR1 SNHLY, CDR2 FYNNEI. This CDR3 has 12 amino acids. V shed 4 bases and J shed 7 bases, with 10 bases lying between them. This CDR3 reads CASSVRVPGYTF. Written as DNA, the CDR3 is TGTGCCAGCAGTGTACGGGTCCCTGGCTACACCTTC.

This chain uses TRBV7-6 with TRBJ2-3; 11 nucleotides line up with TRBD2. Trimming took 5 bases from V and 2 from J; bases not matched to a gene: 9. Germline loops: CDR1 SGHVS, CDR2 FNYEAQ. The CDR3 covers 17 residues. The CDR3 reads CASSLIIAGGPTDTQYF. CDR3 nucleotides: TGTGCCAGCAGCCTCATTATAGCGGGAGGGCCCACAGATACGCAGTATTTT.

The gene calls are TRBV28 and TRBJ2-1; D gene ambiguous. V was trimmed by 2 bases and J by 5 bases, leaving 13 bases between them. CDR3 size: 15 residues. Germline loops: CDR1 MDHEN, CDR2 SYDVKM. The chain's CDR3 is CASSLLTSRDNEQFF. As DNA, the CDR3 is TGTGCCAGCAGTTTACTTACATCCCGGGACAATGAGCAGTTCTTC.

This clone has a single count. The genes are TRBV19 and TRBJ1-5; D ambiguous. This CDR3 is 15 amino acids long. Per germline, CDR1 LNHDA and CDR2 SQIVND (reference sequence). V lost 6 bases and J lost 0, with 12 bases in between. The CDR3 DNA reads TGTGCCAGTAGCAGTTGGCGATATAGCAATCAGCCCCAGCATTTT. As protein: CASSSWRYSNQPQHF.

The chain combines TRBV5-4 with TRBJ2-6, with unresolved D. The germline V gene encodes CDR1 SGHNT and CDR2 YYREEE (reference sequence). This CDR3 comprises 13 residues. Trimming took off 7 bases at V and 0 bases at J, with 5 bases between the two ends. The CDR3 loop reads CASRYSGANVLTF. CDR3 nucleotide sequence: TGTGCCAGCCGGTACTCTGGGGCCAACGTCCTGACTTTC.